This passage covers 4 T cell receptor beta chains from one sample sequenced in a study of blood T cell repertoires in COVID-19. TCRdb's copy holds only in-frame clones and misses some; the assay was immunoSEQ multiplex PCR. The table includes 75,000 to 85,000 clones, approximately 81% detected once. The specimen was peripheral blood. These TCRs come from a man aged 55 to 70 with COVID-19, enrolled during active disease.

This chain joins TRBV11-3 and TRBJ1-5, with TRBD1 matching over 7 bases. Germline CDR1 reads SGHNT; CDR2 reads YENEEA. CDR3 size: 16 residues. With 5 bases clipped from V and 3 bases from J, the junction kept 10 bases outside the gene matches. CDR3 in amino acids: CASSRDRIVLNQPQHF. CDR3 DNA: TGTGCCAGCAGCCGGGACAGAATAGTTCTCAATCAGCCCCAGCATTTT.

CDR3 sequence (DNA): TGCGCCAGCAGTGCCGGTAGGGGGGAGACCCAGTACTTC. This encodes CASSAGRGETQYF. The J gene is TRBJ2-5, the V gene TRBV10-1, with a tentative D call TRBD1 (6 bases). The V and J ends lost 4 bases and 5 bases respectively, with 11 bases between them. The CDR3 sequence is 13 residues long. CDR1 is WNHNN, CDR2 SYGVQD, per germline (reference sequence).

This chain uses TRBV2 with TRBJ2-1; TRBD1 might be the D (6 bases). Trimming removed 6 bases from V and 5 bases from J, with 14 bases in between. Germline loops: CDR1 SNHLY, CDR2 FYNNEI. CDR3 length: 14 residues. The CDR3 nucleotides are TGTGCCAGCAGCGCCCGACAGGACCACAATGAGCAGTTCTTC. This translates into CASSARQDHNEQFF. The full variable domain, in which reference TRBV2 and TRBJ2-1 provide the parts outside the CDR3, is EPEVTQTPSHQVTQMGQEVILRCVPISNHLYFYWYRQILGQKVEFLVSFYNNEISEKSEIFDDQFSVERPDGSNFTLKIRSTKLEDSAMYFCASSARQDHNEQFFGPGTRLTVL.

The V call is TRBV5-1, the J call TRBJ2-2; possibly TRBD1 for D (6 bases). Germline V CDR1 and CDR2: SGHRS, YFSETQ. This CDR3 contains 14 residues. Trimming pared 3 bases from V and 5 bases from J, leaving 11 bases between. The CDR3 bases are TGCGCCAGCAGCTACGGACAGACGACCGGGGAGCTGTTTTTT. Translating it yields CASSYGQTTGELFF.